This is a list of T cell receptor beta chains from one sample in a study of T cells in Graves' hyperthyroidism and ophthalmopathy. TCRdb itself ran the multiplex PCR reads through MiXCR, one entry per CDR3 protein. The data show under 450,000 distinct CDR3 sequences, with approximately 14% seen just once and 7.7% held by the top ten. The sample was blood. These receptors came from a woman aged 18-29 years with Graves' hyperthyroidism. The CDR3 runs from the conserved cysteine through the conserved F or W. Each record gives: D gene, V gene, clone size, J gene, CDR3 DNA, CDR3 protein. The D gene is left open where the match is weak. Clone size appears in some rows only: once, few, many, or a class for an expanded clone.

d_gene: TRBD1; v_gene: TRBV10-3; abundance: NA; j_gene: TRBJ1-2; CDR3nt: TGTGCCCTAAAACAGGGGCAGGACTATGGCTACACCTTC; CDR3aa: CALKQGQDYGYTF
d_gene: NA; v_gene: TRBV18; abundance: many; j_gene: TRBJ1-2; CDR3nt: TGTGCCAGCTCACCGTCCGGGACCTCAAAGGGCTACACCTTC; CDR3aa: CASSPSGTSKGYTF
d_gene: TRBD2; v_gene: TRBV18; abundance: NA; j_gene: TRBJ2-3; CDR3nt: TGTGCCAGCTCGCGACTAGCGGAAAGCACAGATACGCAGTATTTT; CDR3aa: CASSRLAESTDTQYF
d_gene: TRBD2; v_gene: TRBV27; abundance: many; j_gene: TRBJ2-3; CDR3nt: TGTGCCAGCAGTTTACTCGGGACTAGCGGGAGGGCCCCAGATACGCAGTATTTT; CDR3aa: CASSLLGTSGRAPDTQYF
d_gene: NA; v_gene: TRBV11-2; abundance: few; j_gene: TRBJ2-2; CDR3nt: TGTGCCAACACCGGGAACACCGGGGAGCTGTTTTTT; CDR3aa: CANTGNTGELFF
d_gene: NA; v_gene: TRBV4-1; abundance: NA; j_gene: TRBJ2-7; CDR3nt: TGCGCCAGCAGCCAAGATATGGGGGGTTACGAGCAGTACTTC; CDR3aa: CASSQDMGGYEQYF
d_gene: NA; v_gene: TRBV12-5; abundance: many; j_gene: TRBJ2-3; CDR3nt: TGTGCTAGTGCTGCGTCCGAGGCCAGTCGCAATTTTTATATAGATACGCAGTATTTT; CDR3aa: CASAASEASRNFYIDTQYF
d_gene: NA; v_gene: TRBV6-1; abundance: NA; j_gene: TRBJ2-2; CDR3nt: TGTGCCAGCAGTCTGGGCCTCAGCCTCACACCCGGGGAGCTGTTTTTT; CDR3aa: CASSLGLSLTPGELFF
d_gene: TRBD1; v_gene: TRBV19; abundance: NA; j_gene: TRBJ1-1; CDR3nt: TGTGCCAGTAGTCCGGGGACAGAAGGAAGGTTGAACACTGAAGCTTTCTTT; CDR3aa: CASSPGTEGRLNTEAFF
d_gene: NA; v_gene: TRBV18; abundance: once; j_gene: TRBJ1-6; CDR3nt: TGTGCCAGCTCACGTACGAGAAGAAGGAATTCACCCCTCCACTTT; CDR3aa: CASSRTRRRNSPLHF
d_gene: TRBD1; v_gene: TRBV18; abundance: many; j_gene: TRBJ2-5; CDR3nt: TGTGCCAGCTCAGCTGGGACAGGGGGCCTTCCAGAGACCCAGTACTTC; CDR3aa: CASSAGTGGLPETQYF
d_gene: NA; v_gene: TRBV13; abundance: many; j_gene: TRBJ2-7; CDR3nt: TGTGCCAGCATCCTTCAGGGAGTTTCCGACGAGCAGTACTTC; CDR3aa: CASILQGVSDEQYF
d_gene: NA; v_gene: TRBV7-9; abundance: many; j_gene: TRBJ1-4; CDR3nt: TGTGCCAGCAGCTTAACAGGGCTTAATGAAAAACTGTTTTTT; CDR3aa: CASSLTGLNEKLFF
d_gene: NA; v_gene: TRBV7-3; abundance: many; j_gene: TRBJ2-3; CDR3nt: TGTGCCAGCAGCTTAGGGGGCGGAGGTGCAGATACGCAGTATTTT; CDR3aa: CASSLGGGGADTQYF
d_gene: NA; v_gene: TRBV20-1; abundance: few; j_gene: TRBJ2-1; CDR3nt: TGCAGTGCTGTACGCCGGGACTCAAATGAGCAGTTCTTC; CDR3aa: CSAVRRDSNEQFF
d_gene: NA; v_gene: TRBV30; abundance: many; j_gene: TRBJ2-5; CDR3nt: TGTGCCTGGAGTGTTGGGGAATTGGAGACCCAGTACTTC; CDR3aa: CAWSVGELETQYF
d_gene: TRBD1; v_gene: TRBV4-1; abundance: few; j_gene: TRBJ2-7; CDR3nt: TGCGCCAGCAGCCCAACCGGGACAGGCTACGAGCAGTACTTC; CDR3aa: CASSPTGTGYEQYF
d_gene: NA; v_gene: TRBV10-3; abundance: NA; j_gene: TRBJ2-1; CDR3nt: TGTGCCATCAGCACCGGACAGGAGGGCCCCGGAGGGGCAAATGAGCAGTTCTTC; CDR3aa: CAISTGQEGPGGANEQFF
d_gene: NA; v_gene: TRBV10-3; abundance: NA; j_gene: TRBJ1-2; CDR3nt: TGTGACATCAGTTATCTGGACAGCTATGGCTACACCTTC; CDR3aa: CDISYLDSYGYTF
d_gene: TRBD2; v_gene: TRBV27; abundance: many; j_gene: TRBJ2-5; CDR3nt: TGTGCCAGCAGCCGCACGGGCGGGGGGGCCCAAGAGACCCAGTACTTC; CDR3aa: CASSRTGGGAQETQYF
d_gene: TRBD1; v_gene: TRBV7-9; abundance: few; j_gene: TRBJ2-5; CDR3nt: TGTGCCAGCAGCTTACCACCCTACAGGGGTAAGGAGACCCAGTACTTC; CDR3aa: CASSLPPYRGKETQYF
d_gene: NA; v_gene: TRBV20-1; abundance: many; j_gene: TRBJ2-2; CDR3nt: TGCAGTGCCCTCCGGGACTGGTACACCGGGGAGCTGTTTTTT; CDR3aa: CSALRDWYTGELFF
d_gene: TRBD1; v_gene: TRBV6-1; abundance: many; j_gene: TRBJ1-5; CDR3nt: TGTGCCAAGATTGCTTTTCCGGGACAGACTATTTATAGCAATCAGCCCCAGCATTTT; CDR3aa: CAKIAFPGQTIYSNQPQHF
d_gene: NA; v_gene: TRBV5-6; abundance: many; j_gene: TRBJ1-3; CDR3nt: TGTGCCAGCAGCGTTCCGGGACATTCTTCTGGAAACACCATATATTTT; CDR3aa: CASSVPGHSSGNTIYF
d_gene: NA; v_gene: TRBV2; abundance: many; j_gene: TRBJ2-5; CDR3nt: TGTGCCAGCAATTGGGGACACCGGGAAGAGACCCAGTACTTC; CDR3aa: CASNWGHREETQYF
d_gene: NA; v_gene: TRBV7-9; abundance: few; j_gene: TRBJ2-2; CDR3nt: TGTGCCAGCCTTTTAGAGGCCACCGGGGAGCTGTTTTTT; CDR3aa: CASLLEATGELFF
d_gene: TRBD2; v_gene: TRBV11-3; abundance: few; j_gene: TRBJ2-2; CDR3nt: TGTGCCAGCAGTGAAAGGCTAGCGGGGGCAGGGGAGCTGTTTTTT; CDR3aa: CASSERLAGAGELFF
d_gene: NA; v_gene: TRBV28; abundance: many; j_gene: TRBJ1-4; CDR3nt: TGTGCCAGCAGTTTGGGAGATGAAAAACTGTTTTTT; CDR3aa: CASSLGDEKLFF
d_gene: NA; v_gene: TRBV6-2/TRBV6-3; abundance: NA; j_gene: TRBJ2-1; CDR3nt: TGTGCCAGCAGTGCAAGACCTTTCGATATATACAATGAGCAGTTCTTC; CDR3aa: CASSARPFDIYNEQFF
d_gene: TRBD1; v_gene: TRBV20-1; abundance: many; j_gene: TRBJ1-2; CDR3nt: TGCAGTGCGGAAGGAAGGGACAGCCCCTATGGCTACACCTTC; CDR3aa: CSAEGRDSPYGYTF
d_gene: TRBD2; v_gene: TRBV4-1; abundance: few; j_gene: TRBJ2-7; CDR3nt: TGCGCCAGCAGCCAAGAAGTTACGGGAGGGCCGGCAGTCGAGCAGTACTTC; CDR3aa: CASSQEVTGGPAVEQYF
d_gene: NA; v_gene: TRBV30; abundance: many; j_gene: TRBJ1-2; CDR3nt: TGTGCCTGGAGTGGAACGGGGGGATATGGCTACACCTTC; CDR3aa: CAWSGTGGYGYTF
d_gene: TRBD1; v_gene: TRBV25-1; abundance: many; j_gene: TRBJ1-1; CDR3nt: TGTGCCAGCATCGGGACAGTGAACACTGAAGCTTTCTTT; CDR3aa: CASIGTVNTEAFF
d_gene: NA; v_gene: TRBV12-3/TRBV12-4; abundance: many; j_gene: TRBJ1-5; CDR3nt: TGTGCCAGCAGGGAGGGGCAAGGCAATCAGCCCCAGCATTTT; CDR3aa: CASREGQGNQPQHF
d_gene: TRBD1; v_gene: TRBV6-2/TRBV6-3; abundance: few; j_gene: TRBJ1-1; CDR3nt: TGTGCCAGCAGTGACCTGGGGACAGTGAACACTGAAGCTTTCTTT; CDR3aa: CASSDLGTVNTEAFF
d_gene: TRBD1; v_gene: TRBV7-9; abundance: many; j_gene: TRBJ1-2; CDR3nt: TGTGCCAGCAGCTTAGGAACCGGGACAGGGGAGTATGGCTACACCTTC; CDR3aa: CASSLGTGTGEYGYTF
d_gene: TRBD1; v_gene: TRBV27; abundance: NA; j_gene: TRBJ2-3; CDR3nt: TGTGCCAGCAGTTTCTTCCCGGGACAGGGAACAGATACGCAGTATTTT; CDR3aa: CASSFFPGQGTDTQYF
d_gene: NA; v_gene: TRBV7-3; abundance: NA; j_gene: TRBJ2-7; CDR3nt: TGTGCCAGCAGCTTAAGGACCCCGCTCCACGAGCAGTACTTC; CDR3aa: CASSLRTPLHEQYF
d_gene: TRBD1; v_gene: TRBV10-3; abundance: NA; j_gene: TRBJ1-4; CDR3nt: TGTGCCATCAGTGCAACAGGGGTTAATGAAAAACTGTTTTTT; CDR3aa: CAISATGVNEKLFF
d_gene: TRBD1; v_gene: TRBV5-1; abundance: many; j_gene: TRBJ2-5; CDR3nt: TGCGCCAGCAGCGCGACAGGGTTAGAGACCCAGTACTTC; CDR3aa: CASSATGLETQYF
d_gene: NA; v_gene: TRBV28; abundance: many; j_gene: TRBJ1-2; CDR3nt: TGTGCCAGCATGCTGGGGGGCTACTATGGCTACACCTTC; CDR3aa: CASMLGGYYGYTF
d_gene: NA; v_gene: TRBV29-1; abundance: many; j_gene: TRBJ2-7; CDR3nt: TGCAGCGTTGAAGGGGGGGGCCTCTACGAGCAGTACTTC; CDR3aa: CSVEGGGLYEQYF
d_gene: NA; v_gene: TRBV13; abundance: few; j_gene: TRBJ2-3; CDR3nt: TGTGCCAGCAGCCCCTTCACCGGCCCTGTGGGAGATACGCAGTATTTT; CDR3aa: CASSPFTGPVGDTQYF
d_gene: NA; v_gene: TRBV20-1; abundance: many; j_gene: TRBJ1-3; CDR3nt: TGCAGTGCTAGAGGGGGAGGTAGGGGCTCTGGAAACACCATATATTTT; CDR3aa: CSARGGGRGSGNTIYF
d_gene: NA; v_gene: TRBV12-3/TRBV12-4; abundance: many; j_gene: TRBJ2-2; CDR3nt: TGTGCCAGCAGTTTGGGGGCGGCGAGCACCGGGGAGCTGTTTTTT; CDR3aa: CASSLGAASTGELFF
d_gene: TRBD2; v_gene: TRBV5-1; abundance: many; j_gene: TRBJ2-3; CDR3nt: TGCGCCAGCAGCCCGGTAGCGGGGGGGCCAGATACGCAGTATTTT; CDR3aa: CASSPVAGGPDTQYF
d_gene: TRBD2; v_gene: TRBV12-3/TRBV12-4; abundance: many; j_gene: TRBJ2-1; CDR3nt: TGTGCCAGCAGCGACGGGACTAGCGGACCTTCCTACAATGAGCAGTTCTTC; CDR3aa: CASSDGTSGPSYNEQFF
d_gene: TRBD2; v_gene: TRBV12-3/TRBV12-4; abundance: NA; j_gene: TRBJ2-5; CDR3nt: TGTGCCAGCAGCCCTAAGATGAGGCGGGAGGGCCAGGAGACCCAGTACTTC; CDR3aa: CASSPKMRREGQETQYF